The 29 T cell receptor beta chains listed next were all sequenced from one sample in a study of T cell clones after liver transplantation. The data were produced by immunoSEQ multiplex PCR, yet TCRdb's version contains in-frame clones alone and is incomplete. The sample includes under 20,000 clones, about 84% of them seen just once. The input for sequencing was CD8+ T cells from blood, taken roughly 50 months after liver transplant. The receptors shown here come from a human patient who received a liver transplant. Some of the T cells may derive from the graft donor.

This chain uses TRBV29-1 with TRBJ2-2, with TRBD2 as a possible D gene (5 bases). Trimming took 4 bases from V and 7 from J, leaving 10 bases between them. Germline V gene sequence: CDR1 SQVTM, CDR2 ANQGSEA. There are 12 residues in the CDR3. The CDR3 reads CSVVRAGGELFF. The CDR3 DNA follows: TGCAGCGTTGTTCGGGCGGGCGGGGAGCTGTTTTTT.

The chain has TRBV5-6 and TRBJ1-5; the D gene is possibly TRBD1 (6 bases). The germline V gene has CDR1 SGHDT and CDR2 YYEEEE. The CDR3 length is 14 residues. The germline V and J ends were trimmed by 2 bases and 4 bases, with 10 bases remaining between them. In DNA, the CDR3 is TGTGCCAGCAGCTTCGGTCAGGGGAATCAGCCCCAGCATTTT. Translated: CASSFGQGNQPQHF.

The V gene is TRBV2, the J gene TRBJ2-5, with D perhaps given as TRBD1 or TRBD2 (5 bases each). V lost 5 bases and J lost 2, with 24 bases in between. The CDR3 is made up of 18 amino acids. In germline, CDR1 is SNHLY, CDR2 FYNNEI. For the CDR3, the DNA is TGTGCCAGCAGTATAATCGGCCGCCCGGGACGACAACAAGAGACCCAGTACTTC. Translation: CASSIIGRPGRQQETQYF. The full variable domain, with the rest looked up from reference TRBV2 and TRBJ2-5, is EPEVTQTPSHQVTQMGQEVILRCVPISNHLYFYWYRQILGQKVEFLVSFYNNEISEKSEIFDDQFSVERPDGSNFTLKIRSTKLEDSAMYFCASSIIGRPGRQQETQYFGPGTRLLVL.

CDR3 in DNA: TGCGCCAGCAGCCCCCAGACAGGGGGTCGACAGCCCCAGCATTTT. It is translated as CASSPQTGGRQPQHF. The rearrangement links TRBV4-1 to TRBJ1-5; TRBD1 matches 9 bases. Germline assignment: CDR1 MGHRA and CDR2 YSYEKL. The CDR3 is 15 residues long. The junction had 8 bases not matched to a gene; V was cut back by 4 bases and J by 7 bases.

This chain links TRBV13 with TRBJ2-3; the D is unclear. Germline values: CDR1 PRHDT, CDR2 FYEKMQ (reference sequence). V was trimmed by 0 bases and J by 1 base, leaving 8 bases between them. The CDR3 contains 15 residues. Here the CDR3 reads CASSLGPRGTDTQYF. Here the CDR3 DNA reads TGTGCCAGCAGCTTAGGCCCAAGGGGCACAGATACGCAGTATTTT.

This chain uses TRBV7-9 with TRBJ2-1, with 8 bases identical to TRBD1. Germline values: CDR1 SEHNR, CDR2 FQNEAQ (reference sequence). CDR3 length equals 15 residues. With 1 base clipped from V and 7 bases from J, the junction kept 6 bases outside the gene matches. The CDR3 region is CASSLGGQGVNEQFF. In DNA form, the CDR3 reads TGTGCCAGCAGCTTAGGTGGACAGGGTGTGAATGAGCAGTTCTTC.

This chain links TRBV6-5 with TRBJ1-2; D gene unclear. The CDR3 loop spans 15 amino acids. The germline V gene encodes CDR1 MNHEY and CDR2 SVGAGI. Trimming left V 0 bases short and J 2 bases short, with 10 bases between. The CDR3 coding sequence is TGTGCCAGCAGTTACTCCCTTTTCCCGAACTATGGCTACACCTTC. It specifies CASSYSLFPNYGYTF.

V gene TRBV5-5 combines with J gene TRBJ1-5; no clear D gene. V was cut by 0 bases and J by 2 bases, with 6 bases left in between. The germline V gene has CDR1 SGHKS and CDR2 YYEKEE (reference sequence). The CDR3 has 14 amino acids. CDR3 protein: CASSLAQGNQPQHF. The CDR3 region has the DNA TGTGCCAGCAGCTTGGCCCAGGGCAATCAGCCCCAGCATTTT. The whole variable domain, filled in from reference TRBV5-5 and TRBJ1-5, reads DAGVTQSPTHLIKTRGQQVTLRCSPISGHKSVSWYQQVLGQGPQFIFQYYEKEERGRGNFPDRFSARQFPNYSSELNVNALLLGDSALYLCASSLAQGNQPQHFGDGTRLSIL.

V gene TRBV28 combines with J gene TRBJ2-7; possibly TRBD1 for D (6 bases). The germline gives CDR1 MDHEN, CDR2 SYDVKM. V lost 2 bases to trimming and J lost 3 bases, with 11 bases between them. The CDR3 extends over 14 amino acids. The CDR3 DNA reads as TGTGCCAGCAGTTTAATGGACAGATACTACGAGCAGTACTTC. This codes for CASSLMDRYYEQYF.

The chain couples TRBV15 to TRBJ1-1; 8 bases line up with TRBD1. Germline CDR1 is LNHNV and CDR2 is YYDKDF (reference sequence). This CDR3 contains 15 residues. The junction had 9 bases not matched to a gene; V was cut back by 5 bases and J by 4 bases. CDR3 sequence: CATSARDRTLTEAFF. CDR3 DNA sequence: TGTGCCACCAGCGCCCGGGACAGGACGCTCACTGAAGCTTTCTTT. The full variable domain, its missing parts supplied by reference TRBV15 and TRBJ1-1, is DAMVIQNPRYQVTQFGKPVTLSCSQTLNHNVMYWYQQKSSQAPKLLFHYYDKDFNNEADTPDNFQSRRPNTSFCFLDIRSPGLGDTAMYLCATSARDRTLTEAFFGQGTRLTVV.

CDR3 sequence (DNA): TGTGCCATCAGTGAGGTGGGCCCTCAAGAGACCCAGTACTTC. Translating it yields CAISEVGPQETQYF. V is TRBV10-3 and J is TRBJ2-5; D gene uncertain. V was trimmed by 2 bases and J by 2 bases, leaving 9 bases between them. CDR3 length: 14 residues. The germline CDR1 and CDR2 sequences are ENHRY and SYGVKD.

V is TRBV9 and J is TRBJ2-7; D may be TRBD1 (6 bases). This CDR3 has 14 residues. CDR1 is SGDLS and CDR2 is YYNGEE in the germline V gene. V gave up 2 bases and J gave up 2 bases, with 11 bases separating them. CDR3 loop: CASSVSGEPYEQYF. The CDR3 DNA is TGTGCCAGCAGCGTCTCAGGGGAACCCTACGAGCAGTACTTC.

V is TRBV6-1 and J is TRBJ2-7; D is possibly TRBD1 (5 bases). Trimming took off 6 bases at V and 4 bases at J, with 16 bases between the two ends. This CDR3 comprises 14 residues. Germline assignment: CDR1 MNHNS and CDR2 SASEGT. The CDR3 region is CASSGGTGKYEQYF. DNA for the CDR3: TGTGCCAGCAGCGGTGGTACAGGCAAGTACGAGCAGTACTTC.

This clone is medium-sized (0.01 to 0.1%) by share. The rearrangement joins TRBV5-1 to TRBJ2-2; possibly TRBD1 for D (6 bases). This CDR3 spans 14 amino acids. Germline V CDR1 and CDR2: SGHRS, YFSETQ. The V end lost 0 bases, the J end lost 6 bases, and 9 bases lay between the germline ends. The CDR3 DNA is TGCGCCAGCAGCTTGGAGCAGGGGCCCGGGGAGCTGTTTTTT. Protein sequence: CASSLEQGPGELFF. Full variable domain (remainder filled in from reference TRBV5-1 and TRBJ2-2): KAGVTQTPRYLIKTRGQQVTLSCSPISGHRSVSWYQQTPGQGLQFLFEYFSETQRNKGNFPGRFSGRQFSNSRSEMNVSTLELGDSALYLCASSLEQGPGELFFGEGSRLTVL.

This clone showed up just a few times. The rearrangement links TRBV6-5 to TRBJ1-6; 7 bases are shared with TRBD1. Looked up from germline, CDR1 is MNHEY and CDR2 is SVGAGI. V lost 6 bases and J lost 8; bases outside the gene matches: 7. CDR3 size: 14 residues. DNA for the CDR3: TGTGCCAGCAGGCCAACAGGGGTTGATTCACCCCTCCACTTT. Protein sequence: CASRPTGVDSPLHF.

CDR3 region: CASSLNGGSYEQYF. The CDR3 coding sequence is TGTGCCAGCAGTCTCAATGGGGGTTCCTACGAGCAGTACTTC. J is TRBJ2-7 and V is TRBV27, with D possibly called TRBD1 or TRBD2 (5 bases each). CDR3 length: 14 residues. V lost 5 bases to trimming and J lost 1 base, with 12 bases between them. Germline CDR1 and CDR2: MNHEY and SMNVEV (reference sequence).

J is TRBJ2-2 and V is TRBV5-1; the match to TRBD2 covers 9 bases. With V trimmed by 2 bases and J by 2 bases, 4 bases remained unmatched. The CDR3 loop spans 16 amino acids. CDR1 and CDR2 (germline): SGHRS, YFSETQ. The CDR3: CASSFSGGSNTGELFF. In DNA form, the CDR3 reads TGCGCCAGCAGCTTCAGCGGGGGGTCCAACACCGGGGAGCTGTTTTTT.

This chain joins TRBV7-8 and TRBJ2-3, with 13 bases lining up with TRBD2. V was clipped by 6 bases and J by 4 bases; unmatched bases: 7. The CDR3 length is 16 residues. Germline-derived CDR1 and CDR2 are SGHVS and FQNEAQ. CDR3 sequence: CASSYGLAGVPDTQYF. The CDR3 DNA reads TGTGCCAGCAGTTACGGACTAGCGGGAGTTCCAGATACGCAGTATTTT.

The chain employs TRBV27 and TRBJ2-7, with a possible D match to TRBD1 (6 bases). Germline CDR1 MNHEY, CDR2 SMNVEV (reference sequence). The V end was cut by 4 bases, the J end by 3 bases, with 16 bases between. The CDR3 contains 15 residues. The CDR3 is CASSSTGILFYEQYF. The CDR3 DNA reads TGTGCCAGCAGTTCTACAGGGATTCTTTTCTACGAGCAGTACTTC.

This clone occurred many times. J is TRBJ2-3 and V is TRBV9; 11 nucleotides match TRBD2. Germline V gene data show CDR1 as SGDLS and CDR2 as YYNGEE. The V gene end was trimmed by 4 bases and the J gene end by 4 bases; junction bases not matched to a gene: 8. The CDR3 totals 16 residues. The CDR3 DNA sequence: TGTGCCAGCAGCCCTATTATGGGACTAGCGGCAGATACGCAGTATTTT. Its translation: CASSPIMGLAADTQYF. Looking up the rest from reference TRBV9 and TRBJ2-3 gives the full variable domain: DSGVTQTPKHLITATGQRVTLRCSPRSGDLSVYWYQQSLDQGLQFLIQYYNGEERAKGNILERFSAQQFPDLHSELNLSSLELGDSALYFCASSPIMGLAADTQYFGPGTRLTVL.

The V call is TRBV27, the J call TRBJ2-2; 7 positions match TRBD2. Trimming took 8 bases from V and 6 from J; bases not matched to a gene: 15. Looked up from germline, CDR1 is MNHEY and CDR2 is SMNVEV (reference sequence). The CDR3 has 16 amino acids. CDR3 residues: CASFDQGLPDAGELFF. DNA of the CDR3: TGTGCCAGCTTTGACCAGGGACTACCTGACGCCGGGGAGCTGTTTTTT.

The chain has TRBV29-1 and TRBJ2-2; TRBD1 matches 9 bases. V was clipped by 4 bases and J by 5 bases; unmatched bases: 11. This CDR3 spans 16 amino acids. Germline V gene lookup returns CDR1 SQVTM and CDR2 ANQGSEA. The CDR3: CSVGPSGTGKTGELFF. In DNA form, the CDR3 reads TGCAGCGTTGGGCCCTCCGGGACAGGGAAGACCGGGGAGCTGTTTTTT.

The V gene is TRBV4-3, the J gene TRBJ2-7; 11 bases match TRBD1. CDR1 is LGHNA, CDR2 YSLEER, per germline. Trimming cost V 8 bases and J 3 bases; bases outside gene matches: 6. This CDR3 has 14 amino acids. The CDR3 loop is CASSPGQGVYEQYF. The CDR3 DNA reads TGCGCCAGCTCACCGGGACAGGGGGTCTACGAGCAGTACTTC.

The chain links TRBV29-1 to TRBJ2-2, with TRBD1 matching 9 bases. Germline values: CDR1 SQVTM, CDR2 ANQGSEA. Losses at the gene ends were 6 bases for V and 4 bases for J; bases not matched to a gene: 6. The length of the CDR3 is 14 residues. The DNA of the CDR3 is TGCAGCGTCCAACAGGGGGCGAGCACCGGGGAGCTGTTTTTT. Its translation is CSVQQGASTGELFF.

The chain carries TRBV12-5 and TRBJ1-3; D unresolved. Germline V CDR1 and CDR2: LGHNT, FRNRAP. The CDR3 totals 13 residues. V dropped 2 bases and J dropped 0 bases, with 2 bases sitting between them. CDR3 sequence (DNA): TGTGCTAGTGGTTTGTCCTCTGGAAACACCATATATTTT. As protein: CASGLSSGNTIYF.

The rearrangement joins TRBV4-2 to TRBJ2-7; 9 nucleotides agree with TRBD1. The CDR3 is 15 amino acids. CDR1 is LGHNA and CDR2 is YNFKEQ in the germline V gene. The V gene end was trimmed by 1 base and the J gene end by 2 bases; junction bases not matched to a gene: 3. The CDR3 region is CASSQATGGPYEQYF. CDR3 coding DNA: TGTGCCAGCAGCCAAGCTACAGGGGGCCCCTACGAGCAGTACTTC.

The V call is TRBV5-6, the J call TRBJ2-7; D is possibly TRBD1 or TRBD2 (6 bases each). The CDR3 sequence is 13 residues long. Germline V gives CDR1 SGHDT, CDR2 YYEEEE. Trimming stripped 6 bases from V and 4 bases from J, with 14 bases between. The CDR3 spells CASTTWGAYEQYF. CDR3 coding DNA: TGTGCCAGCACGACGTGGGGGGCTTACGAGCAGTACTTC.

The chain joins TRBV4-1 to TRBJ2-1, with TRBD2 matching over 12 bases. The CDR3 loop spans 15 amino acids. Looked up from germline, CDR1 is MGHRA and CDR2 is YSYEKL. Unmatched junction bases numbered 3, after V lost 1 base and J lost 8 bases. As DNA, the CDR3 is TGCGCCAGCAGCCAAGGACTAGCGGGAGTGGATGAGCAGTTCTTC. It encodes CASSQGLAGVDEQFF.

The chain combines TRBV21-1 with TRBJ2-7; the DNA was not used to check the table's D call, TRBD2. TRBV21-1 is classified as a pseudogene. The CDR3 runs 9 residues. The CDR3 region has the DNA TGTGCCACCGTCTACGAGCAGTACTTC. This sequence encodes CATVYEQYF.